This T cell receptor (beta chain) came from a study of T cells expressing NK-cell markers. Overall study context: One of eight sequenced donors was HCMV-seronegative; the other seven were seropositive.

Study conclusions and caveats: The study did not resolve the HCMV specificity of expanded NKG2C+ T cell clones. A few of the donors also had these clonotypes leading their CD3+CD56-NKG2C+ fraction.

The CDR3 contains 18 residues. CDR1 is SGHAT and CDR2 is FQNNGV in the germline V gene. In regard to this clonotype: Its antigen is unknown.

TCR beta libraries carry UMIs added by 5'RACE template switching. TCRdb reprocessed the 5' RACE reads; each CDR3 protein has one entry and no DNA is given. Its clone listing holds a few hundred thousand distinct CDR3 sequences. Sequences were obtained from blood T cells: a sorted CD56 or NKG2C T cell subset, CD4+ or CD8+ T cells, or bulk PBMC T cells (not recorded which). The sequence came from a man aged 18 to 29 in good health. The chain has TRBV11-2 and TRBJ2-3; TCRdb indicates TRBD2, and absent DNA this call remains unverified. The CDR3 loop is CASSLSGLAGASTDTQYF. Full variable domain (rest looked up from reference TRBV11-2 and TRBJ2-3): EAGVAQSPRYKIIEKRQSVAFWCNPISGHATLYWYQQILGQGPKLLIQFQNNGVVDDSQLPKDRFSAERLKGVDSTLKIQPAKLEDSAVYLCASSLSGLAGASTDTQYFGPGTRLTVL.